Only a few counts were recorded for the clone carrying this TCR beta chain. Its antigen is currently unknown. These data originate in a study of T-cell memory formation after mild COVID-19. The overall study: TCR clusters were mostly donor specific.

CDR1 is SQVTM and CDR2 is ANQGSEA in the germline V gene. The CDR3 loop spans 11 amino acids. V shed 1 base and J shed 4 bases, with 4 bases lying between them. Study results and limitations: Among clones contracting day 15 to 85, CD4/CD8 was balanced, whereas later expanders leaned CD4+.

TCRdb redid the calling of the 5' RACE reads with MiXCR, one entry per CDR3 protein. The sample has around 180,000 distinct CDR3 sequences, 16% seen once. This TCR derives from an adult woman who had mild COVID-19 (a few samples of this study predate the infection). Cell type and time point are not known. The V call is TRBV29-1, the J call TRBJ1-2; D gene unclear. Sequencing used PBMCs or a T cell subset sorted from them (not recorded which). The CDR3 nucleotides read TGCAGCGTTGAAGCTACCTATGGCTACACCTTC. Amino acids: CSVEATYGYTF.